This T cell receptor (beta chain) was found in a study of T-cell memory formation after mild COVID-19. This CDR3 is 16 amino acids long. Trimming shortened V by 0 bases and J by 1 base, and 13 bases separated the two germline ends. Germline-derived CDR1 and CDR2 are SGHDT and YYEEEE. Using its own MiXCR run on the 5' RACE reads, TCRdb lists one record per CDR3 protein. The repertoire has around 200,000 distinct CDR3 sequences, approximately 30% of them found once; the top ten carry about an eighth. The rearrangement links TRBV5-6 to TRBJ2-5; weak D call: TRBD1 (6 bases). Input material: PBMCs or a T cell subset sorted from them (not recorded which). This TCR was sampled from an adult woman who had mild COVID-19 (a few samples of this study predate the infection). Cell type and time point are not known. The CDR3 DNA is TGTGCCAGCAGCTTGGCTTTGTCAGGGGTCCAAGAGACCCAGTACTTC. It is translated as CASSLALSGVQETQYF.